The 18 T cell receptor beta chains below come from one sample, sequenced in a study of metastatic and nonmetastatic thyroid tumors (dated by TCRdb to about 2020). Before undergoing thyroid surgery, none of the patients had been given any kind of treatment. The method was PCR. Data came from an Illumina HiSeq 4000. TCRdb reanalyzed the raw reads on its own, using fastp at Q25 for trimming and MiXCR for clone calling, and kept in-frame beta chains. Recorded for this sample are approximately 13,000 clones; around a quarter of them occurred a single time. Roughly 4% of the sample is held by the ten biggest clonotypes. Sample: blood. Receptors originate from a female donor with papillary thyroid cancer or a benign thyroid nodule (not recorded which). Some clones in this sample may be carry-over from other donors' samples.

This clone is medium-sized (0.01 to 0.1%) within its sample. The V and J genes are TRBV24-1 and TRBJ1-6; 7 nucleotides agree with TRBD1. Unmatched junction bases numbered 7, after V lost 1 base and J lost 8 bases. The CDR3 has 16 residues. Germline CDR1 reads KGHDR; CDR2 reads SFDVKD. CDR3 sequence reads: CATSDLGPGGYSPLHF. The CDR3 nucleotides read TGTGCCACCAGTGATTTAGGTCCAGGGGGGTATTCACCCCTCCACTTT.

This clone was recorded at least ten times. The genes are TRBV30 and TRBJ1-2, with D perhaps matching TRBD1 (5 bases). Germline lookup yields CDR1 GTSNPN and CDR2 SVGIG (reference sequence). The CDR3 runs to 11 residues. V lost 7 bases and J 8 bases, leaving 14 bases between the germline ends. DNA for the CDR3: TGTGCCTTTGGGGCGTATGTAGGCTACACCTTC. This translates into CAFGAYVGYTF.

By share, this clone counts as medium-sized. The V gene is TRBV28, the J gene TRBJ1-1, with D maybe TRBD1 (5 bases). This CDR3 is 13 amino acids long. CDR1 is MDHEN and CDR2 is SYDVKM in the germline V gene. V was shortened by 7 bases and J by 5 bases, with 14 bases between the two germline ends. The CDR3: CASTRQLRTEAFF. CDR3 nucleotides: TGTGCCAGCACTCGACAGTTGCGGACTGAAGCTTTCTTT.

This clone ranks as medium-sized. The chain is built from TRBV12-3 or TRBV12-4 and TRBJ1-1; D unclear. The CDR3 consists of 14 residues. Trimming removed 5 bases from V and 1 base from J, with 11 bases in between. The CDR3 reads CASSGVAANTEAFF. The CDR3 DNA follows: TGTGCCAGCAGTGGGGTAGCGGCGAACACTGAAGCTTTCTTT.

There are many counts of this clone. This may come from a read error, since a much larger clone is one base off. V gene TRBV20-1 combines with J gene TRBJ2-7; D is unclear. The CDR3 contains 13 residues. Deletions cut 2 bases from V and 3 bases from J, with 11 bases between. Germline CDR1 is DFQATT and CDR2 is SNEGSKA (reference sequence). The CDR3 loop reads CSARRVGGYEQYF. The CDR3 DNA reads as TGCAGTGCTAGAAGGGTGGGTGGCTACGAGCAGTACTTC.

This clone is deemed medium-sized (0.01 to 0.1%). The genes are TRBV10-1 and TRBJ2-7; D could derive from TRBD1 or TRBD2 (5 bases each). The germline V and J ends were trimmed by 9 bases and 4 bases, with 28 bases remaining between them. The CDR3 covers 17 residues. The germline V gene has CDR1 WNHNN and CDR2 SYGVQD (reference sequence). Written as DNA, the CDR3 is TGCGCCAGGAAAGCCAGGGACGGATTCCAGATTAGGTACGAGCAGTACGTC. Its protein product is CARKARDGFQIRYEQYV.

With regard to this clone: At one of its ends the junction is not consistent with the germline gene, which may arise from a read error. The V and J genes are TRBV11-1 and TRBJ1-2, with D uncertain. The germline V gene encodes CDR1 SGHAT and CDR2 FQDESV (reference sequence). This CDR3 is 16 amino acids long. The CDR3, as DNA: TGTGTCAGCAGCTCCCAACTTTCGGGTGTTGGCTATGGCTACGCCTTC. It codes for CVSSSQLSGVGYGYAF. The full variable domain, rest sourced from reference TRBV11-1 and TRBJ1-2, is EAEVAQSPRYKITEKSQAVAFWCDPISGHATLYWYRQILGQGPELLVQFQDESVVDDSQLPKDRFSAERLKGVDSTLKIQPAELGDSAMYLCVSSSQLSGVGYGYAFGSGTRLTVV.

The CDR3 DNA reads TGTGCCAGCAGCCCTTGGGGCGCAGATACGCAGTATTTT. This gives the protein CASSPWGADTQYF. This rearrangement joins TRBV6-1 to TRBJ2-3; tentative D call: TRBD1 (5 bases). The V and J ends lost 6 bases and 4 bases respectively, with 11 bases between them. The CDR3 spans 13 residues. CDR1 and CDR2 (germline): MNHNS, SASEGT.

The gene calls are TRBV20-1 and TRBJ2-7; TRBD1 agrees at 10 bases. This CDR3 contains 14 residues. Trimming cost V 6 bases and J 1 base; bases outside gene matches: 6. CDR1 is DFQATT, CDR2 SNEGSKA, per germline (reference sequence). CDR3 protein: CSAPGQGGSYEQYF. The CDR3 DNA reads TGCAGTGCCCCCGGACAGGGGGGGTCCTACGAGCAGTACTTC.

This clone came up many times. The chain combines TRBV2 with TRBJ2-5; 8 positions match TRBD2. This CDR3 contains 15 residues. Germline V gene data show CDR1 as SNHLY and CDR2 as FYNNEI. J was trimmed by 9 bases and V by 3 bases; bases with no gene match: 12. The CDR3 bases are TGTGCCAGCAGTGATGAGGGACTAGGAGGGAGTCCCCAGTACTTC. It is translated as CASSDEGLGGSPQYF. The full variable domain, rest sourced from reference TRBV2 and TRBJ2-5, is EPEVTQTPSHQVTQMGQEVILRCVPISNHLYFYWYRQILGQKVEFLVSFYNNEISEKSEIFDDQFSVERPDGSNFTLKIRSTKLEDSAMYFCASSDEGLGGSPQYFGPGTRLLVL.

The genes are TRBV4-2 and TRBJ2-7; D unclear. The V end lost 3 bases, the J end lost 2 bases, and 11 bases lay between the germline ends. This CDR3 region has 14 residues. CDR1 is LGHNA, CDR2 YNFKEQ, per germline. CDR3 nucleotides: TGTGCCAGCAGCCAGGTTTCCGGTCCCTACGAGCAGTACTTC. Translation: CASSQVSGPYEQYF.

The chain has TRBV5-1 and TRBJ2-7; tentative D call: TRBD2 (5 bases). Germline values: CDR1 SGHRS, CDR2 YFSETQ. V dropped 1 base and J dropped 3 bases, with 8 bases sitting between them. The CDR3 sequence is 13 residues long. This chain's CDR3 is CASSLMDFYEQYF. CDR3 DNA sequence: TGCGCCAGCAGCTTGATGGACTTCTACGAGCAGTACTTC.

This clone was recorded at least ten times. A junction end diverges from the germline sequence, so it may reflect a read error. The V call is TRBV7-3, the J call TRBJ2-1, with TRBD1 matching over 7 bases. The germline CDR1 and CDR2 sequences are SGHTA and FQGTGA. The CDR3 totals 16 residues. The CDR3 region is CASSLMGQSSHNEQFF. In DNA form, the CDR3 reads TGTGCCAGCAGCTTAATGGGACAGAGCTCCCACAATGAGCAGTTCTTC.

The J gene is TRBJ1-6, the V gene TRBV27; TRBD1 matches 7 bases. Germline V lookup: CDR1 MNHEY, CDR2 SMNVEV (reference sequence). There are 13 residues in the CDR3. Trimming cost V 6 bases and J 11 bases; bases outside gene matches: 7. The CDR3 reads CASSPGQPPPLHF. The CDR3 DNA sequence: TGTGCCAGCAGCCCGGGACAGCCACCACCCCTCCACTTT.

The chain uses TRBV12-3 or TRBV12-4 and TRBJ2-7; 13 nucleotides align to TRBD2. This CDR3 is built from 15 residues. J gave up 1 base and V 7 bases, and 4 bases lay outside the gene matches. CDR3 region: CASTGLAGVSYEQYF. DNA for the CDR3: TGTGCCAGCACCGGACTAGCGGGAGTGTCCTACGAGCAGTACTTC.

V usage is TRBV5-1 and J usage is TRBJ1-5, with 7 bases that match TRBD1. J lost 5 bases, V lost 4 bases, and 9 bases had no gene match. CDR3 size: 15 residues. CDR1 and CDR2 (germline): SGHRS, YFSETQ. The CDR3 coding sequence is TGCGCCAGCAGCCCCACGACAGGGCCGTATCAGCCCCAGCATTTT. Its translation: CASSPTTGPYQPQHF. Drawing the rest from reference TRBV5-1 and TRBJ1-5, the complete variable domain is KAGVTQTPRYLIKTRGQQVTLSCSPISGHRSVSWYQQTPGQGLQFLFEYFSETQRNKGNFPGRFSGRQFSNSRSEMNVSTLELGDSALYLCASSPTTGPYQPQHFGDGTRLSIL.

The chain links TRBV6-1 to TRBJ2-1, with 10 bases identical to TRBD1. Germline assignment: CDR1 MNHNS and CDR2 SASEGT. J lost 4 bases, V lost 5 bases, and 5 bases had no gene match. This CDR3 comprises 15 residues. CDR3 DNA sequence: TGTGCCAGCAGTAGGGACAGGGGCGATTACAATGAGCAGTTCTTC. This gives the protein CASSRDRGDYNEQFF.

The gene calls are TRBV11-1 and TRBJ2-7; 7 bases line up with TRBD2. V lost 0 bases and J lost 3; bases outside the gene matches: 11. Germline loops: CDR1 SGHAT, CDR2 FQDESV (reference sequence). This CDR3 contains 17 residues. This chain's CDR3 is CASSLAKGRETDYEQYF. The CDR3 DNA sequence: TGTGCCAGCAGCTTAGCAAAGGGGCGGGAGACGGACTACGAGCAGTACTTC.